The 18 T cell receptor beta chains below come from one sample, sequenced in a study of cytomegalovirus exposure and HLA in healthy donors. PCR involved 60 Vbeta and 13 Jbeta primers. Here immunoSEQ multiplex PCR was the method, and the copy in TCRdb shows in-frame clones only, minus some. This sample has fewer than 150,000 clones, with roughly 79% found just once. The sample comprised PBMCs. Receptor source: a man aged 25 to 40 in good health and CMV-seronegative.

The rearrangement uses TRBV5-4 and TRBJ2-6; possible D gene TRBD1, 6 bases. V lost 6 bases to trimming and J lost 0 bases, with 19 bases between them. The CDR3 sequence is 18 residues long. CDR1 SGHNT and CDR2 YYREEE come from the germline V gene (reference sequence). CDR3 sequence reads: CASTTGTPKSSGANVLTF. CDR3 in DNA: TGTGCCAGCACTACCGGGACACCAAAGAGCTCTGGGGCCAACGTCCTGACTTTC.

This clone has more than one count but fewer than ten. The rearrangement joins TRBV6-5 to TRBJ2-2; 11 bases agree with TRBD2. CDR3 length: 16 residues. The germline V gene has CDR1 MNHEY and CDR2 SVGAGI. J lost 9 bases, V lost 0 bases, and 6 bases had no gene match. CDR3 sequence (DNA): TGTGCCAGCAGTTACTCAACTAGCGGGAGTAGGCGGGAGCTGTTTTTT. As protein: CASSYSTSGSRRELFF.

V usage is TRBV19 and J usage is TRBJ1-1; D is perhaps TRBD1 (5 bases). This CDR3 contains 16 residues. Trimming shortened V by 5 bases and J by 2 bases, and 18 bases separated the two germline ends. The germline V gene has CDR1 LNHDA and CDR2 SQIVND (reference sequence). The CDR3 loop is CASSYDGGGGNTEAFF. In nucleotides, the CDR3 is TGTGCCAGTAGTTACGACGGCGGCGGGGGTAACACTGAAGCTTTCTTT.

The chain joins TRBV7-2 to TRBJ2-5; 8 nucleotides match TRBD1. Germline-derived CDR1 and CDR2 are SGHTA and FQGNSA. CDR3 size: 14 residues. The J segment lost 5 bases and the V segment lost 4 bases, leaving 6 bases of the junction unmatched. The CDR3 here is CASSSRTGYETQYF. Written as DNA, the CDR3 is TGTGCCAGCAGCTCAAGGACAGGGTATGAGACCCAGTACTTC.

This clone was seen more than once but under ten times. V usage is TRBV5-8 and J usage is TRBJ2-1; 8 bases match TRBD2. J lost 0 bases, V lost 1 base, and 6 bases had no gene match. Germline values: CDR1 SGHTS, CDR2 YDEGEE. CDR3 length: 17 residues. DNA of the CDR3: TGTGCCAGCAGCTTGTTAGCGGGGTCGGACTCCTACAATGAGCAGTTCTTC. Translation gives CASSLLAGSDSYNEQFF. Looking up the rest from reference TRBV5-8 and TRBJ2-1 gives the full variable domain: EAGVTQSPTHLIKTRGQQATLRCSPISGHTSVYWYQQALGLGLQFLLWYDEGEERNRGNFPPRFSGRQFPNYSSELNVNALELEDSALYLCASSLLAGSDSYNEQFFGPGTRLTVL.

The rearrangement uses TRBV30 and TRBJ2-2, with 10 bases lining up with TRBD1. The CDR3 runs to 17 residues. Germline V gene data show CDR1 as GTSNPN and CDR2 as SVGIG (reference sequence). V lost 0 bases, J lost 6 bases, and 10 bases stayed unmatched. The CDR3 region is CAWSVHGTGDLPGELFF. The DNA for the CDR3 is TGTGCCTGGAGTGTACACGGGACAGGGGATCTTCCCGGGGAGCTGTTTTTT. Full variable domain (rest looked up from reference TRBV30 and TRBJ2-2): SQTIHQWPATLVQPVGSPLSLECTVEGTSNPNLYWYRQAAGRGLQLLFYSVGIGQISSEVPQNLSASRPQDRQFILSSKKLLLSDSGFYLCAWSVHGTGDLPGELFFGEGSRLTVL.

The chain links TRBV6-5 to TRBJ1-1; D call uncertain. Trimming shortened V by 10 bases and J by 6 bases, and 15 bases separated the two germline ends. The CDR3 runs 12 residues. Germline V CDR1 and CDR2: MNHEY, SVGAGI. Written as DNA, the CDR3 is TGTGCCACAGGCCGGGGTACCCCTGAAGCTTTCTTT. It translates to CATGRGTPEAFF.

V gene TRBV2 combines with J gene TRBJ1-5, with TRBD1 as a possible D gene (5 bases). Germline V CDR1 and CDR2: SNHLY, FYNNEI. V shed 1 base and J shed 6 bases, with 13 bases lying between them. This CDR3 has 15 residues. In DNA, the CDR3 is TGTGCCAGCAGTGAAGGGTCAGGGCGGAGTCAGCCCCAGCATTTT. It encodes CASSEGSGRSQPQHF.

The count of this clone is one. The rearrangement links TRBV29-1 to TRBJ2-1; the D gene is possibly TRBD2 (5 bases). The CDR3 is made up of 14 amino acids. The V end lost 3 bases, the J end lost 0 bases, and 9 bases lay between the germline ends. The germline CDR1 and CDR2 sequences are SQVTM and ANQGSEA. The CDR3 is CSVELGSSYNEQFF. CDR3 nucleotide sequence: TGCAGCGTTGAGCTAGGGAGCTCCTACAATGAGCAGTTCTTC.

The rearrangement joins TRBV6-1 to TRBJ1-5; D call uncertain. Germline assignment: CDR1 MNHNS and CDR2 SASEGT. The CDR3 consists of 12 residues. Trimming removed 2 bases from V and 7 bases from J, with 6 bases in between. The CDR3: CASSELGQPQHF. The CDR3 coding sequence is TGTGCCAGCAGTGAACTGGGCCAGCCCCAGCATTTT.

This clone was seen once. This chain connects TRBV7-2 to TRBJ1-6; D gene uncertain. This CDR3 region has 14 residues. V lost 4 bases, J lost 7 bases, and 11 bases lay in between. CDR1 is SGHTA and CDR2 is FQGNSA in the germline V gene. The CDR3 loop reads CASSWAGSNSPLHF. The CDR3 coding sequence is TGTGCCAGCAGCTGGGCAGGCTCAAATTCACCCCTCCACTTT.

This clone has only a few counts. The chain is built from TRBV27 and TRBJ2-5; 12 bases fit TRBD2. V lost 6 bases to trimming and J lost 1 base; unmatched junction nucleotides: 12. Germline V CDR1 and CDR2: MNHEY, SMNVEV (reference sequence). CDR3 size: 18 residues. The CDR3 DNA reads TGTGCCAGCAGCGATTCCCCGACTAGCGGGGGAACCCAAGAGACCCAGTACTTC. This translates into CASSDSPTSGGTQETQYF.

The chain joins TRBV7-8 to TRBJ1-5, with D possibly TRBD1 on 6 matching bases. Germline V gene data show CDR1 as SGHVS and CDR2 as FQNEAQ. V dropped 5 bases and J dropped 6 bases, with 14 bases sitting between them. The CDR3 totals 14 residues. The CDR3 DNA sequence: TGTGCCAGCAGCACCGACAGGCAAGGTCAGCCCCAGCATTTT. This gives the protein CASSTDRQGQPQHF.

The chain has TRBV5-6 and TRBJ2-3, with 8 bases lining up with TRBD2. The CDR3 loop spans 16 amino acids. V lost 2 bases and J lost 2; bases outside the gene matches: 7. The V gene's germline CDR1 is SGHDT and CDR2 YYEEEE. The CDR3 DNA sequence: TGTGCCAGCAGCTTACTATTACTAGCGGCCACAGATACGCAGTATTTT. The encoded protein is CASSLLLLAATDTQYF.

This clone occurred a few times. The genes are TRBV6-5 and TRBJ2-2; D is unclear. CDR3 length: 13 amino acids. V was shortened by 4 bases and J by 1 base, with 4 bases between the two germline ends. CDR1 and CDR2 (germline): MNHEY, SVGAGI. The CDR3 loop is CASSSRNTGELFF. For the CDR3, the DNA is TGTGCCAGCAGTTCTCGGAACACCGGGGAGCTGTTTTTT.

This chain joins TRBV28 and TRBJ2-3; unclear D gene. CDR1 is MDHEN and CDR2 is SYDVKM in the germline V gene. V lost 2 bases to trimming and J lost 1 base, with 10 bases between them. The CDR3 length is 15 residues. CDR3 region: CASSLNLYGTDTQYF. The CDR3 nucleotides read TGTGCCAGCAGTTTAAACTTGTATGGCACAGATACGCAGTATTTT.

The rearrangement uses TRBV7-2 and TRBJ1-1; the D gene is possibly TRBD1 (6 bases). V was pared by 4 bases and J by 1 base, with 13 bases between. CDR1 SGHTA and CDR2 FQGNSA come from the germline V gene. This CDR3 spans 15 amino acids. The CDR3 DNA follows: TGTGCCAGCAGCTCCTATCAGGGGACGAACACTGAAGCTTTCTTT. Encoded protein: CASSSYQGTNTEAFF.

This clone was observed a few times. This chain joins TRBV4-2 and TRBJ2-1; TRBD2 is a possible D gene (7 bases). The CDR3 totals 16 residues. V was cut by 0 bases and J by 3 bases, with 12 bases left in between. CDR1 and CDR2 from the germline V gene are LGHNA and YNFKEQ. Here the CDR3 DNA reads TGTGCCAGCAGCCAAGATGGGGGCGGGGGCTACAATGAGCAGTTCTTC. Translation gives CASSQDGGGGYNEQFF.